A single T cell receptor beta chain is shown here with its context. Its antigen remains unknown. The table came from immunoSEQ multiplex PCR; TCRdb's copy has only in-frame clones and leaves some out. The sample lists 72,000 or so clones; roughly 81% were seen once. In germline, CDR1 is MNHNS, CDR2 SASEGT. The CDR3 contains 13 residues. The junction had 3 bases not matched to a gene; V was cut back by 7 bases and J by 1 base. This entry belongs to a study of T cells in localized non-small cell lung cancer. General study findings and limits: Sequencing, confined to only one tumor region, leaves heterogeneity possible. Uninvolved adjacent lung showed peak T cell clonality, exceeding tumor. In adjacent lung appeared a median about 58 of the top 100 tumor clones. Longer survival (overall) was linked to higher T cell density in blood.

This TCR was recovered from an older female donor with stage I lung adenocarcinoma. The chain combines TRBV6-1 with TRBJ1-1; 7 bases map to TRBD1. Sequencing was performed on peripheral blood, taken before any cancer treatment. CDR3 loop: CASIRTGNTEAFF. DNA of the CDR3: TGTGCCAGCATAAGGACAGGGAACACTGAAGCTTTCTTT.